This T cell receptor beta chain was recovered during a study of cytomegalovirus exposure and HLA in healthy donors. The CDR3 is 13 amino acids. Trimming stripped 0 bases from V and 2 bases from J, with 6 bases between. The PCR employed 60 Vbeta primers together with 13 Jbeta primers. Data came from immunoSEQ multiplex PCR; TCRdb stores just in-frame clones and leaves some out. The profile shows about 130,000 clones, around 85% of them singletons. This TCR was sampled from a boy aged 10-17 years in good health and CMV-seronegative. This rearrangement joins TRBV5-3 to TRBJ2-7; D not certain. TRBV5-3 carries the ORF label, with uncertain function. The sequenced sample consisted of PBMCs. The CDR3 reads CARSLAVTYEQYF. The CDR3 coding sequence is TGTGCCAGAAGCTTGGCAGTCACCTACGAGCAGTACTTC.